This entry describes one T cell receptor beta chain. Its target is not known. At one of its ends the junction is not consistent with the germline gene, which may arise from a read error. The sample is drawn from a study of shared clonotypes between healthy human individuals. General study findings and limits: Several donors showed sharing of approximately 5% of naive CD4 clonotypes. Compared with clonotypes that all four donors shared, non-shared clonotypes had lower generation probabilities.

CDR1 is WSHSY and CDR2 is SAAADI in the germline V gene. The CDR3 consists of 14 residues. TCRdb's copy holds only in-frame clones and misses some; the assay was immunoSEQ multiplex PCR. The table includes about 1.1 million clones, 70% to 85% detected once. The sample comprised memory CD4+ T cells from PBMCs. Subset in this sample: CD45RA-negative fraction. The receptor comes from a man aged 18 to 29 in good health. Some clones in this sample may be carry-over from other donors' samples. The genes are TRBV10-2 and TRBJ2-5; 7 bases match TRBD1. The CDR3 loop is CASSKQGPQESQYF. The CDR3 region has the DNA TGCGCCAGCAGTAAACAGGGGCCGCAAGAGTCCCAGTACTTC.